This record covers a single T cell receptor (beta chain). These data are taken from a study of T cell responses to AZD1222 COVID-19 vaccine. Pooled in the analysis were second doses at about 4 or about 12 weeks. V lost 6 bases, J lost 4 bases, and 6 bases stayed unmatched. The CDR3 runs 14 residues. Germline V gives CDR1 SEHNR, CDR2 FQNEAQ (reference sequence). Sequencing used immunoSEQ multiplex PCR; TCRdb keeps in-frame clones, though not all of them. The sample has 180,000 or so clones, roughly 91% seen once. The chain couples TRBV7-9 to TRBJ2-3; 8 nucleotides align to TRBD1. Sequencing used peripheral blood, obtained 28 days after the second AZD1222 dose. This clonotype was obtained from an adult who received the AZD1222 COVID-19 vaccine. Here the CDR3 reads CASSWTGRADTQYF. The CDR3 DNA is TGTGCCAGCAGTTGGACAGGGAGAGCAGATACGCAGTATTTT.